The 23 T cell receptor beta chains listed next were all sequenced from one sample in a study of post-analysis software for immune sequencing data. Their antigen targets remain unknown. Findings and caveats of the study: TRBV5-6, TRBV5-1 and TRBV20-1 belonged to a set of a handful of TRBV segments that were more frequent in patients than controls.

cDNA libraries of TCR beta carried unique molecular identifiers. TCRdb used MiXCR to reprocess the PCR reads, holding one entry per CDR3 protein. The repertoire holds over 700,000 distinct CDR3 sequences, 25% to 30% seen once, with 0.56% in the top ten. What was sequenced was blood. These TCRs come from a girl aged 10-17 years with multiple sclerosis.

The gene calls are TRBV29-1 and TRBJ2-3; a possible D gene is TRBD1 (5 bases). The V end was cut by 4 bases, the J end by 8 bases, with 16 bases between. The germline CDR1 and CDR2 sequences are SQVTM and ANQGSEA. The CDR3 spans 13 residues. The CDR3 nucleotides read TGCAGCGTTGCCCCGAATGGGGCGAGTACGCAGTATTTT. Amino acids: CSVAPNGASTQYF.

As to this clonotype: The conserved final phenylalanine or tryptophan is absent from the CDR3, which likely points to a read error. DNA for the CDR3: TGTGCCAGCAGCTTTCTCGCCAGGACTTCCCAAGAGACCCAGTACTGC. Its protein product is CASSFLARTSQETQYC. J is TRBJ2-5 and V is TRBV13, with D tentatively TRBD2 (5 bases). Germline V lookup: CDR1 PRHDT, CDR2 FYEKMQ (reference sequence). V lost 3 bases to trimming and J lost 1 base, with 15 bases between them. The CDR3 is 16 residues long.

The chain employs TRBV28 and TRBJ1-5; D perhaps matches TRBD1 (5 bases). The CDR3 totals 16 residues. V was pared by 2 bases and J by 6 bases, with 17 bases between. Germline V gene sequence: CDR1 MDHEN, CDR2 SYDVKM. CDR3 nucleotide sequence: TGTGCCAGCAGTTTACGGGCAGGGCTTTTCCGTCAGCCCCAGCATTTT. It yields the protein CASSLRAGLFRQPQHF.

This clonotype came up a few times. Here the CDR3 reads CASSVAPTGDEQFF. In DNA, the CDR3 is TGTGCCAGCAGCGTAGCTCCTACAGGGGATGAGCAGTTCTTC. This chain connects TRBV9 to TRBJ2-1, with 7 positions matching TRBD1. Germline lookup yields CDR1 SGDLS and CDR2 YYNGEE. J gave up 8 bases and V 0 bases, and 5 bases lay outside the gene matches. The CDR3 is 14 residues long. The full variable domain, completed using reference TRBV9 and TRBJ2-1, is DSGVTQTPKHLITATGQRVTLRCSPRSGDLSVYWYQQSLDQGLQFLIQYYNGEERAKGNILERFSAQQFPDLHSELNLSSLELGDSALYFCASSVAPTGDEQFFGPGTRLTVL.

The V and J genes are TRBV10-3 and TRBJ1-5, with D uncertain. The germline V gene has CDR1 ENHRY and CDR2 SYGVKD. The CDR3 covers 14 residues. V was trimmed by 0 bases and J by 3 bases, leaving 6 bases between them. The CDR3 sequence is CAISESGLNQPQHF. The CDR3 coding sequence is TGTGCCATCAGTGAGTCAGGCCTCAATCAGCCCCAGCATTTT.

This clonotype was counted between two and nine times. The genes are TRBV5-1 and TRBJ2-5, with D hard to call. Trimming cost V 7 bases and J 6 bases, with 22 bases left between them. There are 15 residues in the CDR3. The germline V gene has CDR1 SGHRS and CDR2 YFSETQ. In DNA, the CDR3 is TGCGCCAGCGGCCCTGAGGCTAGTCGGTTTAAGACCCAGTACTTC. Translation gives CASGPEASRFKTQYF. The full variable domain, in which reference TRBV5-1 and TRBJ2-5 provide the parts outside the CDR3, is KAGVTQTPRYLIKTRGQQVTLSCSPISGHRSVSWYQQTPGQGLQFLFEYFSETQRNKGNFPGRFSGRQFSNSRSEMNVSTLELGDSALYLCASGPEASRFKTQYFGPGTRLLVL.

This clonotype was observed a handful of times. The rearrangement joins TRBV20-1 to TRBJ2-5; D is ambiguous. Trimming removed 5 bases at V and 7 bases at J, with 14 bases between. The CDR3 covers 12 residues. Germline V CDR1 and CDR2: DFQATT, SNEGSKA (reference sequence). The DNA of the CDR3 is TGCAGTGCTCCGGCGACCTTGGGGACCCAGTACTTC. It encodes CSAPATLGTQYF.

This clonotype was seen a handful of times. The chain joins TRBV20-1 to TRBJ2-1; the match to TRBD2 covers 12 bases. The CDR3 spans 14 residues. V lost 4 bases to trimming and J lost 2 bases; unmatched junction nucleotides: 0. Germline loops: CDR1 DFQATT, CDR2 SNEGSKA (reference sequence). CDR3 bases: TGCAGTGCTACTAGCGGGAGGGCCTACAATGAGCAGTTCTTC. Translated: CSATSGRAYNEQFF.

This clonotype showed up just a few times. The rearrangement links TRBV7-2 to TRBJ1-2; 7 bases map to TRBD1. The V gene end was trimmed by 0 bases and the J gene end by 2 bases; junction bases not matched to a gene: 3. Germline V gene data show CDR1 as SGHTA and CDR2 as FQGNSA. The CDR3 consists of 15 residues. DNA for the CDR3: TGTGCCAGCAGCTTAGCTGCGGGACAGAACTATGGCTACACCTTC. Translation: CASSLAAGQNYGYTF.

This clonotype has only a few counts. V and J are TRBV7-2 and TRBJ1-1; no reliable D call. Germline CDR1 SGHTA, CDR2 FQGNSA. The CDR3 is 15 amino acids. The V and J ends lost 5 bases and 3 bases respectively, with 16 bases between them. This CDR3 reads CASSPPRGSYTEAFF. The CDR3 bases are TGTGCCAGCAGCCCGCCCCGGGGAAGCTACACTGAAGCTTTCTTT.

This chain uses TRBV5-1 with TRBJ1-1, with TRBD1 identical over 8 bases. The CDR3 consists of 15 residues. Losses at the gene ends were 4 bases for V and 2 bases for J; bases not matched to a gene: 7. The germline gives CDR1 SGHRS, CDR2 YFSETQ. This CDR3 reads CASSPAGQGNTEAFF. DNA for the CDR3: TGCGCCAGCAGCCCCGCCGGACAGGGAAACACTGAAGCTTTCTTT. Drawing the rest from reference TRBV5-1 and TRBJ1-1, the complete variable domain is KAGVTQTPRYLIKTRGQQVTLSCSPISGHRSVSWYQQTPGQGLQFLFEYFSETQRNKGNFPGRFSGRQFSNSRSEMNVSTLELGDSALYLCASSPAGQGNTEAFFGQGTRLTVV.

On this clonotype: The junction shows a germline mismatch at one end, possibly a read error. The chain links TRBV2 to TRBJ2-7, with D possibly TRBD1 on 5 matching bases. The DNA end is more similar to TRBJ2-5, so the J call may be wrong. CDR1 is SNHLY, CDR2 FYNNEI, per germline. The CDR3 runs to 15 residues. CDR3 protein: CASGETRATRWTQYF. DNA of the CDR3: TGTGCCAGCGGTGAAACCAGGGCTACCAGGTGGACCCAGTACTTC.

The V and J genes are TRBV9 and TRBJ2-1, with 7 bases fitting TRBD1. Per the germline V gene, CDR1 is SGDLS and CDR2 is YYNGEE. V lost 0 bases, J lost 4 bases, and 4 bases stayed unmatched. The CDR3 has 15 residues. CDR3: CASSVDRGHYNEQFF. The CDR3 coding sequence is TGTGCCAGCAGCGTAGACAGGGGCCATTACAATGAGCAGTTCTTC.

The chain joins TRBV5-6 to TRBJ2-3; 7 nucleotides match TRBD2. CDR1 and CDR2 from the germline V gene are SGHDT and YYEEEE. This CDR3 has 15 residues. With V trimmed by 2 bases and J by 3 bases, 6 bases remained unmatched. CDR3 region: CASSFLVGRTDTQYF. CDR3 nucleotide sequence: TGTGCCAGCAGCTTTCTTGTCGGGAGGACAGATACGCAGTATTTT.

The rearrangement joins TRBV6-2 or TRBV6-3 to TRBJ2-1, with no clear D. The CDR3 covers 14 residues. CDR1 is MNHEY and CDR2 is SVGEGT in the germline V gene. V was pared by 2 bases and J by 5 bases, with 10 bases between. CDR3 loop: CASSYVQLNNEQFF. The CDR3 bases are TGTGCCAGCAGTTACGTCCAGCTAAACAATGAGCAGTTCTTC.

This clonotype was seen at least ten times. Germline is not matched at one junction end, which may reflect a read error. This chain links TRBV3-1 with TRBJ2-7; possibly TRBD1 for D (6 bases). CDR1 is LGHDT, CDR2 YNNKEL, per germline (reference sequence). The CDR3 is 13 amino acids. The CDR3, as DNA: TGCGCCAGCAGTCAACAGGGCTCCTACGAGCAGTACTTC. Its protein product is CASSQQGSYEQYF.

This clonotype showed up just a few times. The gene calls are TRBV7-6 and TRBJ2-3, with 8 bases that match TRBD1. CDR3 length equals 16 residues. CDR1 and CDR2 (germline): SGHVS, FNYEAQ. Germline trimming cut 3 bases from V and 3 bases from J; bases unmatched to any gene: 8. The CDR3: CASSLGPGQVTDTQYF. The CDR3 DNA reads as TGTGCCAGCAGCTTGGGGCCGGGACAGGTAACAGATACGCAGTATTTT.

The genes are TRBV20-1 and TRBJ1-5; 8 bases map to TRBD1. The CDR3 sequence is 14 residues long. The V gene's germline CDR1 is DFQATT and CDR2 SNEGSKA (reference sequence). V shed 6 bases and J 5 bases; nucleotides not matched to a gene: 9. The CDR3 is CSAGGGQEYQPQHF. CDR3 nucleotides: TGCAGTGCAGGGGGGGGACAGGAATATCAGCCCCAGCATTTT.

The chain carries TRBV11-3 and TRBJ2-7; a possible D gene is TRBD2 (5 bases). The CDR3 length is 13 residues. Germline V gives CDR1 SGHNT, CDR2 YENEEA. V gave up 6 bases and J gave up 3 bases, with 12 bases separating them. The CDR3 is CASSRGVGYEQYF. The CDR3 DNA reads as TGTGCCAGCAGTCGGGGAGTGGGCTACGAGCAGTACTTC.

This rearrangement joins TRBV12-3 or TRBV12-4 to TRBJ1-4; the match to TRBD1 covers 7 bases. This CDR3 comprises 14 residues. The ends lost 6 bases at V and 5 bases at J; junction bases unmatched: 6. The CDR3 region has the DNA TGTGCCAGCAGCCCGACAGGGCTAAATGAAAAACTGTTTTTT. Encoded protein: CASSPTGLNEKLFF.

The chain combines TRBV5-1 with TRBJ2-1; 7 bases agree with TRBD2. The J segment lost 5 bases and the V segment lost 0 bases, leaving 8 bases of the junction unmatched. In germline, CDR1 is SGHRS, CDR2 YFSETQ. This CDR3 region has 16 residues. CDR3 residues: CASSLGVSGGHNEQFF. CDR3 sequence (DNA): TGCGCCAGCAGCTTGGGCGTGTCGGGAGGCCACAATGAGCAGTTCTTC.

The J gene is TRBJ2-3, the V gene TRBV12-5; unclear D gene. Per the germline V gene, CDR1 is LGHNT and CDR2 is FRNRAP. The V and J ends lost 1 base and 11 bases respectively, with 19 bases between them. This CDR3 comprises 15 residues. In DNA, the CDR3 is TGTGCTAGTGGTTTGGAAGTGGACGGGCCCTTTGGGCAGTATTTT. Translating it yields CASGLEVDGPFGQYF.

This clonotype was found many times. The V and J genes are TRBV29-1 and TRBJ2-5; 7 bases align to TRBD1. The germline V gene has CDR1 SQVTM and CDR2 ANQGSEA. The CDR3 consists of 14 residues. The ends lost 7 bases at V and 4 bases at J; junction bases unmatched: 12. CDR3 DNA sequence: TGCAGCGGCCGGACAGGCGGGTGGCCAGAGACCCAGTACTTC. It is translated as CSGRTGGWPETQYF.